These 24 T cell receptor beta chains originate from one sample sequenced in a study of beta chain features in type 1 diabetes. The authors reverse transcribed all of the isolated RNA, so sequencing captured expressed TCRB transcripts. The method was immunoSEQ multiplex PCR; TCRdb's version includes in-frame clones alone and lacks a portion of them. The data show roughly 120,000 clones, about two fifths seen once. Sequencing input: stem cell memory CD4+ T cells from blood. These receptors originate from a woman aged 18-29 years in good health.

This clone was observed once. The chain links TRBV5-6 to TRBJ1-4, with 8 bases that match TRBD1. Germline V lookup: CDR1 SGHDT, CDR2 YYEEEE. The CDR3 has 14 residues. V shed 1 base and J 5 bases; nucleotides not matched to a gene: 1. In DNA, the CDR3 is TGTGCCAGCAGCTTGAGACAGGGGAATGAAAAACTGTTTTTT. Its translation is CASSLRQGNEKLFF.

The table lists this clone with a few counts. The V call is TRBV18, the J call TRBJ2-7; D ambiguous. Trimming took off 1 base at V and 2 bases at J, with 15 bases between the two ends. Germline V gene lookup returns CDR1 KGHSH and CDR2 LQKENI. The CDR3 spans 16 residues. DNA for the CDR3: TGTGCCAGCTCACCACATAGTCCAGGTGAGACCTACGAGCAGTACTTC. This encodes CASSPHSPGETYEQYF.

J is TRBJ1-2 and V is TRBV7-9; D ambiguous. The CDR3 covers 14 residues. V was shortened by 3 bases and J by 1 base, with 9 bases between the two germline ends. Germline CDR1 reads SEHNR; CDR2 reads FQNEAQ (reference sequence). The CDR3 sequence: CASSLPQINYGYTF. In nucleotides, the CDR3 is TGTGCCAGCAGCTTGCCCCAGATTAACTATGGCTACACCTTC.

A word on this clone: Other DNA sequences in the same sample also yield this CDR3. This chain links TRBV5-1 with TRBJ1-1; D unresolved. Trimming stripped 0 bases from V and 1 base from J, with 4 bases between. In germline, CDR1 is SGHRS, CDR2 YFSETQ. This CDR3 has 13 amino acids. The CDR3 DNA sequence: TGCGCCAGCAGCTTGGCAGGGAACACTGAAGCTTTCTTT. It codes for CASSLAGNTEAFF. The variable domain in full, completed from reference TRBV5-1 and TRBJ1-1, reads KAGVTQTPRYLIKTRGQQVTLSCSPISGHRSVSWYQQTPGQGLQFLFEYFSETQRNKGNFPGRFSGRQFSNSRSEMNVSTLELGDSALYLCASSLAGNTEAFFGQGTRLTVV.

The chain combines TRBV5-1 with TRBJ2-7; 8 positions match TRBD2. V lost 0 bases and J lost 3; bases outside the gene matches: 20. The V gene's germline CDR1 is SGHRS and CDR2 YFSETQ. This CDR3 has 20 amino acids. As DNA, the CDR3 is TGCGCCAGCAGCTTGGGCCCGGCAATAGCGGGGCTTAGCCTCCACTACGAGCAGTACTTC. The encoded protein is CASSLGPAIAGLSLHYEQYF.

The V call is TRBV7-2, the J call TRBJ2-3; 14 bases line up with TRBD2. The CDR3 runs 17 residues. Germline V gene sequence: CDR1 SGHTA, CDR2 FQGNSA. Trimming took 5 bases from V and 6 from J; bases not matched to a gene: 10. The CDR3 here is CASSLRLAGGPTDTQYF. The CDR3, as DNA: TGTGCCAGCAGCCTACGACTAGCGGGAGGGCCAACGGATACGCAGTATTTT.

In its sample, this clone was seen a few times. For the CDR3, the DNA is TGTGCCAGCTCACCACTCGACAGGATGAACACCGGGGAGCTGTTTTTT. Its translation is CASSPLDRMNTGELFF. This chain connects TRBV18 to TRBJ2-2; D is perhaps TRBD1 (6 bases). V was shortened by 1 base and J by 1 base, with 10 bases between the two germline ends. CDR1 KGHSH and CDR2 LQKENI come from the germline V gene. The CDR3 is made up of 16 amino acids.

This clone was counted between two and nine times. The chain uses TRBV18 and TRBJ2-5; D not certain. Trimming stripped 6 bases from V and 7 bases from J, with 9 bases between. Germline V lookup: CDR1 KGHSH, CDR2 LQKENI. The CDR3 is 11 amino acids. CDR3 bases: TGTGCCAGCTCGGGTCCGGGGACCCAGTACTTC. Its protein product is CASSGPGTQYF.

The chain links TRBV6-5 to TRBJ2-1; the D is unclear. Between the trimmed V and J ends, which lost 0 bases and 3 bases, there was a span of 9 bases. Per the germline V gene, CDR1 is MNHEY and CDR2 is SVGAGI. The CDR3 runs to 15 residues. This CDR3 is CASSYSWRLYNEQFF. In DNA form, the CDR3 reads TGTGCCAGCAGTTACTCTTGGAGACTCTACAATGAGCAGTTCTTC.

The chain recombines TRBV4-1 with TRBJ2-6; 8 nucleotides agree with TRBD2. The CDR3 is made up of 19 amino acids. From germline, CDR1 is MGHRA and CDR2 YSYEKL. The junction had 12 bases not matched to a gene; V was cut back by 3 bases and J by 2 bases. The CDR3 DNA reads TGCGCCAGCAGCCAGCCCGCCGGGGGGGGAAAGGCTGGGGCCAACGTCCTGACTTTC. Its protein product is CASSQPAGGGKAGANVLTF.

This clone was seen a handful of times. The chain carries TRBV7-6 and TRBJ2-1; 8 bases line up with TRBD2. V gave up 5 bases and J gave up 2 bases; unmatched junction bases: 5. The CDR3 is 15 residues long. Per germline, CDR1 SGHVS and CDR2 FNYEAQ. In DNA, the CDR3 is TGTGCCAGCAGCCAGGGACTAGGCCCCTACAATGAGCAGTTCTTC. Protein sequence: CASSQGLGPYNEQFF.

Only a few counts were recorded for this clone. The chain employs TRBV29-1 and TRBJ2-2; the match to TRBD1 covers 11 bases. CDR3 length: 16 amino acids. Germline V lookup: CDR1 SQVTM, CDR2 ANQGSEA. V trimming: 7 bases; J trimming: 4 bases; junction bases outside the gene matches: 11. The CDR3: CSASAGQGARTGELFF. For the CDR3, the DNA is TGCAGCGCATCCGCCGGACAGGGGGCCCGCACCGGGGAGCTGTTTTTT.

This clone was seen only a few times. V and J are TRBV5-4 and TRBJ2-1; no firm D call. There are 18 residues in the CDR3. Trimming stripped 3 bases from V and 6 bases from J, with 25 bases between. The V gene's germline CDR1 is SGHNT and CDR2 YYREEE (reference sequence). This CDR3 is CASSSFGILGTLRNEQFF. CDR3 in DNA: TGTGCCAGCAGCTCTTTTGGTATCCTAGGAACTTTACGCAATGAGCAGTTCTTC.

The chain has TRBV6-5 and TRBJ1-1; tentative D call: TRBD1 (6 bases). Germline lookup yields CDR1 MNHEY and CDR2 SVGAGI. The CDR3 has 16 residues. The germline V and J ends were trimmed by 2 bases and 0 bases, with 13 bases remaining between them. In nucleotides, the CDR3 is TGTGCCAGCAGTTACACGTGGACAGTTATGAACACTGAAGCTTTCTTT. It encodes CASSYTWTVMNTEAFF.

This rearrangement joins TRBV27 to TRBJ2-2; 8 bases line up with TRBD1. Trimming removed 5 bases from V and 7 bases from J; junction bases left unmatched: 3. Germline loops: CDR1 MNHEY, CDR2 SMNVEV (reference sequence). The CDR3 has 13 amino acids. CDR3 protein: CASSPRGLGELFF. In DNA form, the CDR3 reads TGTGCCAGCAGTCCCAGGGGGCTCGGGGAGCTGTTTTTT.

This clone was observed a few times. This sequence joins TRBV7-2 and TRBJ2-4; TRBD2 aligns across 10 bases. V lost 4 bases to trimming and J lost 7 bases; unmatched junction nucleotides: 4. Germline assignment: CDR1 SGHTA and CDR2 FQGNSA. The CDR3 has 14 amino acids. DNA of the CDR3: TGTGCCAGCAGCTCTAGCGGGGGTCCGAACATTCAGTACTTC. This sequence encodes CASSSSGGPNIQYF. Together with reference TRBV7-2 and TRBJ2-4, the CDR3 gives the full variable domain: GAGVSQSPSNKVTEKGKDVELRCDPISGHTALYWYRQSLGQGLEFLIYFQGNSAPDKSGLPSDRFSAERTGGSVSTLTIQRTQQEDSAVYLCASSSSGGPNIQYFGAGTRLSVL.

Only a few counts were recorded for this clone. V and J are TRBV28 and TRBJ2-1; D gene ambiguous. V gave up 1 base and J gave up 15 bases, with 19 bases separating them. The CDR3 length is 14 residues. From germline, CDR1 is MDHEN and CDR2 SYDVKM. As DNA, the CDR3 is TGTGCCAGCAGTTTATCAGGTGTCGGCCCGCAGAGGTTCTTC. It codes for CASSLSGVGPQRFF.

Written as DNA, the CDR3 is TGCGCCAGCAGCCAAGTGGAACGAGGCTATGGCTACACCTTC. The encoded protein is CASSQVERGYGYTF. The J gene is TRBJ1-2, the V gene TRBV4-3; D remains unclear. There are 14 residues in the CDR3. Germline-derived CDR1 and CDR2 are LGHNA and YSLEER. V was pared by 1 base and J by 4 bases, with 10 bases between.

V is TRBV7-2 and J is TRBJ2-7, with 11 bases identical to TRBD2. Germline trimming cut 5 bases from V and 3 bases from J; bases unmatched to any gene: 6. From germline, CDR1 is SGHTA and CDR2 FQGNSA. This CDR3 region has 15 residues. This CDR3 is CASSPGLAGLYEQYF. For the CDR3, the DNA is TGTGCCAGCAGCCCAGGACTAGCGGGCCTCTACGAGCAGTACTTC.

The chain recombines TRBV7-2 with TRBJ2-7, with D tentatively TRBD2 (5 bases). Germline CDR1 and CDR2: SGHTA and FQGNSA. V lost 1 base and J lost 8, with 12 bases in between. The CDR3 sequence is 13 residues long. CDR3 loop: CASSLDIRTQQYF. As DNA, the CDR3 is TGTGCCAGCAGCTTAGATATTCGGACTCAGCAGTACTTC.

The V gene is TRBV5-6, the J gene TRBJ1-5; 7 positions agree with TRBD1. The CDR3 runs to 15 residues. V gave up 4 bases and J gave up 3 bases; unmatched junction bases: 7. Germline assignment: CDR1 SGHDT and CDR2 YYEEEE. The CDR3 spells CASSLRDRLNQPQHF. In DNA form, the CDR3 reads TGTGCCAGCAGCCTCCGGGACAGACTCAATCAGCCCCAGCATTTT.

The rearrangement joins TRBV7-9 to TRBJ1-5, with D unclear. CDR1 is SEHNR and CDR2 is FQNEAQ in the germline V gene (reference sequence). Trimming stripped 8 bases from V and 0 bases from J, with 11 bases between. The CDR3 runs 14 residues. CDR3: CASSDGGSNQPQHF. CDR3 DNA: TGTGCCAGCTCAGACGGAGGTAGCAATCAGCCCCAGCATTTT.

This clone has just a few counts. The chain links TRBV7-9 to TRBJ2-2, with D maybe TRBD2 (5 bases). The CDR3 totals 12 residues. Per germline, CDR1 SEHNR and CDR2 FQNEAQ (reference sequence). The V and J ends lost 5 bases and 7 bases respectively, with 8 bases between them. CDR3 DNA: TGTGCCAGCAGCCCGGGGTACGGGGAGCTGTTTTTT. Its protein is CASSPGYGELFF.

The rearrangement uses TRBV29-1 and TRBJ1-1; unclear D gene. This CDR3 is built from 10 residues. The germline CDR1 and CDR2 sequences are SQVTM and ANQGSEA. V shed 4 bases and J shed 7 bases, with 7 bases lying between them. The CDR3 loop is CSVVRIEAFF. As DNA, the CDR3 is TGCAGCGTTGTGCGGATTGAAGCTTTCTTT.